This is a list of T cell receptor beta chains from one sample in a study of shared clonotypes between healthy human individuals. Produced via immunoSEQ multiplex PCR; TCRdb's table is partial and in-frame only. The sample yields over a million clones, around three quarters seen once. The sample taken for sequencing was memory CD4+ T cells from PBMCs. The receptors stem from a man between 18 and 29 years old in good health. Some clones in this sample may be carry-over from other donors' samples. The CDR3 runs from the conserved cysteine through the conserved F or W. A D gene is named only where the DNA matches it firmly. Some rows have no size entry. The others give once, few or many, or a class for an expanded clone.

CDR3nt: TGCAGCGGCGGACAGGGGCCTAACACTGAAGCTTTCTTT; CDR3aa: CSGGQGPNTEAFF; j_gene: TRBJ1-1; abundance: few; v_gene: TRBV29-1; d_gene: TRBD1
CDR3nt: TGCGCCAGCAGCCCACCCGGCTACGAGCAGTACTTC; CDR3aa: CASSPPGYEQYF; j_gene: TRBJ2-7; abundance: NA; v_gene: TRBV5-1; d_gene: NA
CDR3nt: TGCAGTGCCCAGCGCGGGGGGGAGCAGTTCTTC; CDR3aa: CSAQRGGEQFF; j_gene: TRBJ2-1; abundance: NA; v_gene: TRBV20-1; d_gene: TRBD2
CDR3nt: TGTGCCAGCAGCTTTGGGGGACTAGCGGGATTGATGACAGATACGCAGTATTTT; CDR3aa: CASSFGGLAGLMTDTQYF; j_gene: TRBJ2-3; abundance: NA; v_gene: TRBV11-2; d_gene: TRBD2
CDR3nt: TGTGCCAGCCACCCGGGACTAGCGGGAGGCGCGGTAGGTGAGCAGTTCTTC; CDR3aa: CASHPGLAGGAVGEQFF; j_gene: TRBJ2-1; abundance: NA; v_gene: TRBV11-2; d_gene: TRBD2
CDR3nt: TGTGCCAGCAGCGCGCGGACTAGCGGTTACAATGAGCAGTTCTTC; CDR3aa: CASSARTSGYNEQFF; j_gene: TRBJ2-1; abundance: NA; v_gene: TRBV7-2; d_gene: TRBD2
CDR3nt: TGTGCCAGCAGCTCTGGAGGGGCCCAGCCGTACAATGAGCAGTTCTTC; CDR3aa: CASSSGGAQPYNEQFF; j_gene: TRBJ2-1; abundance: NA; v_gene: TRBV7-3; d_gene: NA
CDR3nt: TGTGCCAGCAGTTCAACTAGTCCAGCCACTTATGGCTACACCTTC; CDR3aa: CASSSTSPATYGYTF; j_gene: TRBJ1-2; abundance: NA; v_gene: TRBV6-1; d_gene: NA
CDR3nt: TGTGCCAGCAGCGTAACTAGCGACACCGGGGAGCTGTTTTTT; CDR3aa: CASSVTSDTGELFF; j_gene: TRBJ2-2; abundance: NA; v_gene: TRBV9; d_gene: TRBD2
CDR3nt: TGTGCCAGCAGCCAATTGACTAGCGGGAGGGCTTGGGAGCAGTTCTTC; CDR3aa: CASSQLTSGRAWEQFF; j_gene: TRBJ2-1; abundance: NA; v_gene: TRBV16; d_gene: TRBD2
CDR3nt: TGTGCCAGCAGCTCCGACGGACCCACAGATACGCAGTATTTT; CDR3aa: CASSSDGPTDTQYF; j_gene: TRBJ2-3; abundance: many; v_gene: TRBV7-2; d_gene: NA
CDR3nt: TGTGCCAGTAGTAAAAACAGGGGCCCCAACACCGGGGAGCTGTTTTTT; CDR3aa: CASSKNRGPNTGELFF; j_gene: TRBJ2-2; abundance: NA; v_gene: TRBV19; d_gene: TRBD1
CDR3nt: TGTGCCACCAGCAGAGACAGGGGATCTAGCAATCAGCCCCAGCATTTT; CDR3aa: CATSRDRGSSNQPQHF; j_gene: TRBJ1-5; abundance: NA; v_gene: TRBV15; d_gene: NA
CDR3nt: TGTGCTAGTGAACTGGGGACAGGGGGAGGTGAAGCTTTCTTT; CDR3aa: CASELGTGGGEAFF; j_gene: TRBJ1-1; abundance: many; v_gene: TRBV12-5; d_gene: TRBD1
CDR3nt: TGTGCCAGCAACGAACAGGGCGGGAACACCATATATTTT; CDR3aa: CASNEQGGNTIYF; j_gene: TRBJ1-3; abundance: few; v_gene: TRBV9; d_gene: NA
CDR3nt: TGTGCCAGCAGCTTAGATCCAGGGCGATATGGCTACACCTTC; CDR3aa: CASSLDPGRYGYTF; j_gene: TRBJ1-2; abundance: NA; v_gene: TRBV7-2; d_gene: NA
CDR3nt: TGTGCCAGTGTGTCCCAGAAGAACACTGAAGCTTTCTTT; CDR3aa: CASVSQKNTEAFF; j_gene: TRBJ1-1; abundance: once; v_gene: TRBV19; d_gene: NA
CDR3nt: TGTGCCAGTAGTAGAAACTATGCCGGGGAGCTGTTTTTT; CDR3aa: CASSRNYAGELFF; j_gene: TRBJ2-2; abundance: NA; v_gene: TRBV19; d_gene: NA
CDR3nt: TGTGCCAGCAGCTTAGGCCGGCAAGCAACTAATGAAAAACTGTTTTTT; CDR3aa: CASSLGRQATNEKLFF; j_gene: TRBJ1-4; abundance: NA; v_gene: TRBV11-1; d_gene: NA
CDR3nt: TGTGCCAGCAGCTTAAGCCCGGGAACTGAAGCTTTCTTT; CDR3aa: CASSLSPGTEAFF; j_gene: TRBJ1-1; abundance: NA; v_gene: TRBV5-4; d_gene: NA
CDR3nt: TGTGCCAGCAGCTTTCCCCGGGGCCGCGGAGTGAAGAACACCGGGGAGCTGTTTTTT; CDR3aa: CASSFPRGRGVKNTGELFF; j_gene: TRBJ2-2; abundance: NA; v_gene: TRBV7-3; d_gene: NA
CDR3nt: TGCAGCACACGACAGACTTTGAACACTGAAGCTTTCTTT; CDR3aa: CSTRQTLNTEAFF; j_gene: TRBJ1-1; abundance: NA; v_gene: TRBV29-1; d_gene: NA
CDR3nt: TGTGCCAGCAGCTTTAGCCGATGGCAAGATAAACCCCTGAACACTGAAGCTTTCTTT; CDR3aa: CASSFSRWQDKPLNTEAFF; j_gene: TRBJ1-1; abundance: NA; v_gene: TRBV7-9; d_gene: NA
CDR3nt: TGCGCCAGCAGCTTGGGGGCTGGGGGCTCCTACGAGCAGTACTTC; CDR3aa: CASSLGAGGSYEQYF; j_gene: TRBJ2-7; abundance: NA; v_gene: TRBV5-1; d_gene: NA
CDR3nt: TGTGCCAGCAGTCCAGGGCCTGGAGATACACAGTATTTT; CDR3aa: CASSPGPGDTQYF; j_gene: TRBJ2-3; abundance: NA; v_gene: TRBV6-5; d_gene: NA
CDR3nt: TGTGCCAGCTCACCACCGGGGAACTATGGCTACACCTTC; CDR3aa: CASSPPGNYGYTF; j_gene: TRBJ1-2; abundance: NA; v_gene: TRBV18; d_gene: NA
CDR3nt: TGTGCCTGGATCCCCAAAGCTAGCGGGCACTACAATGAGCAGTTCTTC; CDR3aa: CAWIPKASGHYNEQFF; j_gene: TRBJ2-1; abundance: few; v_gene: TRBV30; d_gene: TRBD2
CDR3nt: TGTGCCAGCAGTTACTTCCCGGGACAGGGGGGTGAAGCTTTCTTT; CDR3aa: CASSYFPGQGGEAFF; j_gene: TRBJ1-1; abundance: NA; v_gene: TRBV6-6; d_gene: TRBD1
CDR3nt: TGTGCCAGCAGCACTAGGACAGGGTCTGGTTACGAGCAGTACTTC; CDR3aa: CASSTRTGSGYEQYF; j_gene: TRBJ2-7; abundance: once; v_gene: TRBV7-2; d_gene: TRBD1
CDR3nt: TGTGCCAGCAGCTTAGCGGGGACCCGCGAGCAGTACTTC; CDR3aa: CASSLAGTREQYF; j_gene: TRBJ2-7; abundance: NA; v_gene: TRBV7-8; d_gene: NA
CDR3nt: TGTGCCAGCAGCTTGGAGGGGAGGCTGAACACTGAAGCTTTCTTT; CDR3aa: CASSLEGRLNTEAFF; j_gene: TRBJ1-1; abundance: NA; v_gene: TRBV5-6; d_gene: NA
CDR3nt: TGTGCCAGCAGCTTGACTGCCACAGATACGCAGTATTTT; CDR3aa: CASSLTATDTQYF; j_gene: TRBJ2-3; abundance: NA; v_gene: TRBV11-3; d_gene: NA
CDR3nt: TGTGCCAGCAGCTTAGTGGAGGGGGGGCAGTACTTC; CDR3aa: CASSLVEGGQYF; j_gene: TRBJ2-7; abundance: NA; v_gene: TRBV7-9; d_gene: NA
CDR3nt: TGTGCCAGCAGTTTCGCCGGGCCGCTCTCCTACGAGCAGTACTTC; CDR3aa: CASSFAGPLSYEQYF; j_gene: TRBJ2-7; abundance: NA; v_gene: TRBV6-5; d_gene: NA
CDR3nt: TGTGCCAGCAGACACCGTACAGGGGGAGCCTACGAGCAGTACTTC; CDR3aa: CASRHRTGGAYEQYF; j_gene: TRBJ2-7; abundance: few; v_gene: TRBV27; d_gene: TRBD1
CDR3nt: TGTGCCAGCAGCTTAAGGGGTAGATACGAGCAGTACTTC; CDR3aa: CASSLRGRYEQYF; j_gene: TRBJ2-7; abundance: NA; v_gene: TRBV7-2; d_gene: NA
CDR3nt: TGTGCCACCAGCAGGCCCCGGCTCGGCGAGCAGTACTTC; CDR3aa: CATSRPRLGEQYF; j_gene: TRBJ2-7; abundance: NA; v_gene: TRBV15; d_gene: NA
CDR3nt: TGTGCCAGCTACCGTCTAGCGATTCAAGGGAATGAGCAGTTCTTC; CDR3aa: CASYRLAIQGNEQFF; j_gene: TRBJ2-1; abundance: NA; v_gene: TRBV21-1; d_gene: NA
CDR3nt: TGTGCCAGCAGCTTAGACCGGGGAGCGAACACTGAAGCTTTCTTT; CDR3aa: CASSLDRGANTEAFF; j_gene: TRBJ1-1; abundance: NA; v_gene: TRBV7-9; d_gene: NA
CDR3nt: TGTGCCATCAGTGAGTCGACAGGGCCCTACGAGCAGTACTTC; CDR3aa: CAISESTGPYEQYF; j_gene: TRBJ2-7; abundance: NA; v_gene: TRBV10-3; d_gene: TRBD1
CDR3nt: TGTGCCAGCAGCCTACAGTACTACACCGGGGAGCTGTTTTTT; CDR3aa: CASSLQYYTGELFF; j_gene: TRBJ2-2; abundance: few; v_gene: TRBV7-2; d_gene: NA
CDR3nt: TGTGCCAGCAGTTTAGGACGGATTTACACCCTGACTGAAGCTTTCTTT; CDR3aa: CASSLGRIYTLTEAFF; j_gene: TRBJ1-1; abundance: NA; v_gene: TRBV28; d_gene: NA
CDR3nt: TGCGCCAGCAGCCGCGGTGGGCTAGCGGCCTCCACAGATACGCAGTATTTT; CDR3aa: CASSRGGLAASTDTQYF; j_gene: TRBJ2-3; abundance: once; v_gene: TRBV4-1; d_gene: TRBD2
CDR3nt: TGTGCCAGCAGTGATTATGGTGGAGGGGGCGATGCAGATACGCAGTATTTT; CDR3aa: CASSDYGGGGDADTQYF; j_gene: TRBJ2-3; abundance: NA; v_gene: TRBV25-1; d_gene: NA
CDR3nt: TGTGCCAGCAGCGTTGTCCAGAGGCCCTACAATGAGCAGTTCTTC; CDR3aa: CASSVVQRPYNEQFF; j_gene: TRBJ2-1; abundance: NA; v_gene: TRBV9; d_gene: NA